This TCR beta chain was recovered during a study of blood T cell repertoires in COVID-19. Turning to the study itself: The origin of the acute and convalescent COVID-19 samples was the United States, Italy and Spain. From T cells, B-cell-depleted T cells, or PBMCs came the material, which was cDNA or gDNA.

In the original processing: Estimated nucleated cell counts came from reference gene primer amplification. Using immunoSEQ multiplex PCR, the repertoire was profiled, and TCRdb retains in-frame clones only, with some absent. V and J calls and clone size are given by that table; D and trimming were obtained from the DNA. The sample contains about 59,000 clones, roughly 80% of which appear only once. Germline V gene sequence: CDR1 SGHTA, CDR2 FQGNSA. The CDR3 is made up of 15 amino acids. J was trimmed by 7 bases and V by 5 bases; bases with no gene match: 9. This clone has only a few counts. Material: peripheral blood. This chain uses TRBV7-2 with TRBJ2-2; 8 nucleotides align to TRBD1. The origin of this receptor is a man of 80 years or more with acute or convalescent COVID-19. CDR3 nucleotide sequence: TGTGCCAGCAGCCATTCACAGGGGGGACACGGGGAGCTGTTTTTT. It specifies CASSHSQGGHGELFF.